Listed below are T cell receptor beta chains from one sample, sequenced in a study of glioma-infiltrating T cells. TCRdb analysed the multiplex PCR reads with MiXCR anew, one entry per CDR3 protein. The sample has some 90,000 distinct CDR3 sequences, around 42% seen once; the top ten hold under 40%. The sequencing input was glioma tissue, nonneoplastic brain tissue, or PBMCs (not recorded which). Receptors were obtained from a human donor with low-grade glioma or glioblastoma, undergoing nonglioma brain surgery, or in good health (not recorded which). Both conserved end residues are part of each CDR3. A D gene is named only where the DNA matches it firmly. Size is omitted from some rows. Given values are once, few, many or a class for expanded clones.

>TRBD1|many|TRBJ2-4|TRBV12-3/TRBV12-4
TGTGCCAGCAGACCGACAGGGGCCGGAGCCAAAAACATTCAGTACTTC
CASRPTGAGAKNIQYF
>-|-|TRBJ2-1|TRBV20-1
TGCAGTGCTAGAGATCCCTGGGGTCCGGGATACAATGAGCAGTTCTTC
CSARDPWGPGYNEQFF
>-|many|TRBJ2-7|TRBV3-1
TGTGCCAGCAGCCAAGACAGGGATTACGAGCAGTACTTC
CASSQDRDYEQYF
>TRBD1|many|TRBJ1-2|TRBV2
TGTGCCAGCAGCGATCCCGACAGGGGCGGTGGCTATGGCTACACCTTC
CASSDPDRGGGYGYTF
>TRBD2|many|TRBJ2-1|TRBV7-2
TGTGCCAGCACCCCCGCGGGAGTGAATGAGCAGTTCTTC
CASTPAGVNEQFF
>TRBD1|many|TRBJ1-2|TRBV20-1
TGCAGTGCCCCCGGGACAGGGAAAAGTGGCTACACCTTC
CSAPGTGKSGYTF
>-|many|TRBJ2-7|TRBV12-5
TGTGCTAGTGGTTTGGCCGGGTATTCAGGGGCGAGCTACGAGCAGTACTTC
CASGLAGYSGASYEQYF
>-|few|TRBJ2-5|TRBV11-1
TGTGCCAGCAGCCTAAGCCCATTCGGCTTCGGGGGTCCCTTCCAAGAGACCCAGTACTTC
CASSLSPFGFGGPFQETQYF
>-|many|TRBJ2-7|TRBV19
TGTGCCAGTAGTATCATGGGCGCTAACGGTGAGCAGTACTTC
CASSIMGANGEQYF
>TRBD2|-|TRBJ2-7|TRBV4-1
TGCGCCAGCAGCCAAACTAGCGGGGGGACCAAAGAGCAGTACTTC
CASSQTSGGTKEQYF
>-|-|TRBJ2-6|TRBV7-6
TGTGCCTCAATCTCTGGGGCCAACGTCCTGACTTTC
CASISGANVLTF
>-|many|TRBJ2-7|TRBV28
TGTGCCAGCAGTCTACAGGGCGAGCAGTACTTC
CASSLQGEQYF
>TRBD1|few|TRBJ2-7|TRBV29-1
TGCAGCGTTGTTGGGACAGATTACGAGCAGTACTTC
CSVVGTDYEQYF
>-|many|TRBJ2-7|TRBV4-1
TGTGCCAGCAGCCAAGAGGGGGCCTACGAGCAGTACTTC
CASSQEGAYEQYF
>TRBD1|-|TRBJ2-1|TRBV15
TGTGCCAGCAGGGACAGCCGGAACTCCTATGAGCAGTTCTTC
CASRDSRNSYEQFF
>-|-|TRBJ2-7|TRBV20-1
TGCAGTGAAGGAGGGGCCCCCTACGAGCAGTACTTC
CSEGGAPYEQYF
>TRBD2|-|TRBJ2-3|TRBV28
TGTGCCTGCAGTGCTACCGGGACTAGCGGGGGCACAGATACGCAGTATTTT
CACSATGTSGGTDTQYF
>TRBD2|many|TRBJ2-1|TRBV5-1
TGCGCCAGCAGCAGGACTAGCGGGAGTAATGAGCAGTTCTTC
CASSRTSGSNEQFF
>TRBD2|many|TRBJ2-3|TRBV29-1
TGCAGCGTTGAAGATCTTAGCGGGAGTGCAGATACGCAGTATTTT
CSVEDLSGSADTQYF
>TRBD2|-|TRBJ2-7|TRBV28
TGTGCCAGCAGTTCTCCCCAGACTAGCTCTCTCTCCTACGAGCAGTACTTC
CASSSPQTSSLSYEQYF
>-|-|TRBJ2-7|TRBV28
TGTGCCAGCAGCCTAAGGGGGGCGCGGGGGCCCTACGAGCGGTACTTC
CASSLRGARGPYERYF
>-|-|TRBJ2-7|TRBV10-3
TGTGCCATCAGTGAAACTTTCCGGGACGTCCTCTGTCAGCAGTACTTC
CAISETFRDVLCQQYF
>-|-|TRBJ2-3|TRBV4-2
TGTGCCAGCAGCCGGGACCTTTCGACCCGCACAGATACGCAGTATTTT
CASSRDLSTRTDTQYF
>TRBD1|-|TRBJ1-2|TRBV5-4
TGTGCCAGCAACAGGGGGCTCAGCTACACCTTC
CASNRGLSYTF
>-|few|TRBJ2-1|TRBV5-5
TGTGCCAGCAGCTTGTACCTAGCTTTTTACAATGAGCAGTTCTTC
CASSLYLAFYNEQFF
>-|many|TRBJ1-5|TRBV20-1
TGCAGTGCTAGCGGGGGGGTGGGCCAGCCCCAGCATTTT
CSASGGVGQPQHF
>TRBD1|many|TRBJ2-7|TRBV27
TGTGCCAGCAGTTTACTGGGCAGGACAGGGCCCGTTAGTTACGAGCAGTACTTC
CASSLLGRTGPVSYEQYF
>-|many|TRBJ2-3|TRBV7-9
TGTGCCAGCAGCCTAAAGGGGGGGGGGAGCACAGATACGCAGTATTTT
CASSLKGGGSTDTQYF
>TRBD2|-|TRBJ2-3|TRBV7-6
TGTGCCAGCAGCTACCTAGCGGACCCGGTAGATACGCAGTATTTT
CASSYLADPVDTQYF
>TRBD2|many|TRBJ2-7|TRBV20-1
TGCAGTGCTACTCCGGGAGGTCAGCTTCGCTACGAGCAGTACTTC
CSATPGGQLRYEQYF
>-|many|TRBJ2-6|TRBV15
TGTGCCACAATGGGGGGATCTGGGGCCAACGTCCTGACTTTC
CATMGGSGANVLTF
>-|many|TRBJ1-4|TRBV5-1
TGCGCCAGCAGCTCCCAGGCCGGGGGCGAAAAACTGTTTTTT
CASSSQAGGEKLFF
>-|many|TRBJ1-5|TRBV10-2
TGCGCCAGCAGTGACGGTAATCAGCCCCAGCATTTT
CASSDGNQPQHF
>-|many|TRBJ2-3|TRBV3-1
TGTGCCAGCAGCCAAAGGATTTCGACAGCCGGGGGGCAGTATTTT
CASSQRISTAGGQYF
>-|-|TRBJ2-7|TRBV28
TGTGCCAGCACCAGTCAGGGGCGCGAGCAGTACTTC
CASTSQGREQYF
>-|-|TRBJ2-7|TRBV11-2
TGTGCCAGCAGCTTAAAACATGGGTCCTTCTCCTACGAGCAGTACTTC
CASSLKHGSFSYEQYF